The clone carrying this T cell receptor beta chain showed up many times. Its antigen remains unknown. Mismatch with germline at one junction end may stem from a read error. Germline lookup yields CDR1 KGHSH and CDR2 LQKENI. The CDR3 loop spans 10 amino acids. This entry belongs to a study of T cells after yellow fever vaccination. Points from the study as a whole: On re-exposure, the response was weaker but peaked faster, at day 5 versus 15. The presence of abundant clonotypes contaminating from the bulk population was possible in FACS-sorted repertoires. Booster samples showed a return of most primary-vaccination clones (almost 97% CD4, approximately 85% CD8).

Each CDR3 protein is one row after TCRdb ran MiXCR on the 5' RACE reads. The sample shows under 200,000 distinct CDR3 sequences, around 7% of them seen only once. The clonotype originates from a man aged 18 to 35 who received the YFV17D yellow fever vaccine. This specimen consisted of CD4+ T cells sorted from PBMCs, obtained 5 days after the first yellow fever vaccination. The chain recombines TRBV18 with TRBJ2-1; D might be TRBD1 (6 bases). CDR3 protein: CASSQTGPVF. The CDR3 nucleotides read TGTGCCAGCTCACAAACAGGGCCGGTCTTC.